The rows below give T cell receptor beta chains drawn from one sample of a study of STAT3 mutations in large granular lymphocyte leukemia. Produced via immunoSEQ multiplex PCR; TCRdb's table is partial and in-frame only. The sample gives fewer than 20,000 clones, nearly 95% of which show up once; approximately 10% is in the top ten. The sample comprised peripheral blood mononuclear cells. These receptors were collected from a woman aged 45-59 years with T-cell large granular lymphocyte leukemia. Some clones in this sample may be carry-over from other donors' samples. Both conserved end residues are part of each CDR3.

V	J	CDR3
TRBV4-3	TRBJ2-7	CASSRAFGGGLYEQYF
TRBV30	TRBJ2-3	CAWAAGTTDTQYF
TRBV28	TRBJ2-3	CASSQPVGADTQYF
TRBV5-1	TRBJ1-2	CASSPEGATNYGYTF
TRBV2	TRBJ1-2	CASRGEGYSYGYTF
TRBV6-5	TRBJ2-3	CASSWTGGTYF
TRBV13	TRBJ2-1	CASSLERAGSKDEQFF
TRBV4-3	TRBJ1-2	CASSQTTQGAEGYTF
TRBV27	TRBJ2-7	CASSLSYRGSYEQYF
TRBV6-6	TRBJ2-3	CASRPTGTDTQYF
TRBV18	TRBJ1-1	CASSPLQNTEAFF
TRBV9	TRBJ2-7	CASSPGTGSYEQYF
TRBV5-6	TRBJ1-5	CASSIDRGNQPQHF
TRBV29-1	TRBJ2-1	CSGRDRGAYNEQFF
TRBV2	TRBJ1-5	CASSGQGGIQPQHF